This T cell receptor (beta chain) was sequenced in a study of cytomegalovirus exposure and HLA in healthy donors. General study results and limits: Listed as cytomegalovirus-associated were roughly 180 TCR beta chains. Generally TCR sequences proved uncommon, though certain public TCRs appeared in numerous donors. HLA alleles were associated with some 16,000 TCR beta sequences in a later analysis at 0.05 false discovery rate.

About this clone: The antigen remains unidentified.

V lost 5 bases and J lost 1; bases outside the gene matches: 6. Per the germline V gene, CDR1 is LGHNA and CDR2 is YSLEER. This CDR3 is built from 15 residues. Healthy bone marrow donors formed the donor group. Vbeta (60) and Jbeta (13) primers were used in the PCR. The assay was immunoSEQ multiplex PCR, and TCRdb's table has in-frame clones only and misses some. This sample has some 120,000 clones, with over 75% found just once. The specimen sequenced was PBMCs. This clonotype originated in a man aged 18 to 29 in good health and CMV-seropositive. This rearrangement joins TRBV4-3 to TRBJ2-3; 7 bases line up with TRBD2. Here the CDR3 reads CASSKIGGGTDTQYF. CDR3 DNA: TGCGCCAGCAGCAAGATTGGGGGGGGCACAGATACGCAGTATTTT.